This entry concerns a single T cell receptor beta chain. What it binds is not known. Germline loops: CDR1 SGHTA, CDR2 FQGNSA. The CDR3 is made up of 15 amino acids. Unmatched junction bases numbered 3, after V lost 3 bases and J lost 3 bases. Repertoires were generated with immunoSEQ multiplex PCR, while TCRdb's copy carries only in-frame clones and drops some. Of around 70,000 clones detected, approximately 85% appear once; the ten largest clones hold 0.5% to 0.55%. This sample is part of a study of OX40 agonist ivuxolimab in advanced cancers. Study overall: Patients were treated with intravenous ivuxolimab, dosed at 0.01 to 10 mg/kg and infused every 2 weeks. Eligibility rules accepted prior anti-PD-1, anti-PD-L1 or anti-CTLA-4 therapy, and roughly 40% had some. Partial responses occurred in Three dose-escalation patients, one with hepatocellular carcinoma and two with cutaneous melanoma.

General study findings and limits: In the expanded peripheral T cells, antigen specificity was never determined.

The material sequenced was CD4+ or CD8+ T cells sorted from blood, taken in a trial of the OX40 agonist ivuxolimab. The chain employs TRBV7-2 and TRBJ2-1; 9 positions agree with TRBD2. This clonotype was obtained from an adult with an advanced solid tumor such as melanoma, head and neck, liver or kidney cancer. Written as DNA, the CDR3 is TGTGCCAGCAGCTTGGCTAGCGGGGTCTACAATGAGCAGTTCTTC. It yields the protein CASSLASGVYNEQFF.